This T cell receptor beta chain derives from a study of blood T cell repertoires in COVID-19 (dated by TCRdb to between 2020 and 2021). Concerning the study at large: The collaborator samples originated in the United States, Italy and Spain and spanned the acute and convalescent phases of COVID-19. The material from the prospective study consisted of cDNA or gDNA derived from T cells, B-cell-depleted T cells, or PBMCs. The dataset comprised deeply sampled blood TCRbeta repertoires from subjects exposed to, actively infected with, or recovered from COVID-19. A freely available public database, intended as a resource for researchers studying the immune response to SARS-CoV-2, is where the repertoires were released. The samples were drawn from the first 160 participants of the ongoing ImmuneRACE study and from 1,254 subjects provided by 6 global collaborators. The sample metadata nearly always contained a de-identified subject ID, COVID-19 status, age in years and sex. Where available, HLA class I and class II types were taken from metadata supplied by the sample provider and were not determined by assay-based typing. The full study reports these points: The quantity of clinical and demographic metadata differed by source and by participant and was supplied without curation.

TCRbeta CDR3 regions were amplified from genomic DNA by means of the immunoSEQ Assay, a bias-controlled multiplex PCR. In the source study's methods: The number of nucleated cells in each sample was estimated by amplification of reference gene primers within the assay. To quantify the absolute abundance of each unique TCRbeta CDR3 rearrangement, sequence reads were collapsed and filtered. Productive Simpson clonality was computed per sample as the square root of Simpson's diversity index over productive rearrangements. TCRdb obtained this table from immuneACCESS and retained in-frame rearrangements with V and J assigned. These tables miss some clones; where compared with another copy, unresolved V genes account for less than half of the shortfall, and the remainder is unexplained. The V and J calls and clone size are taken from that table; D and trimming were inferred from the DNA. This sample gives roughly 280,000 clones in total; about 85% of them show up just once. 3.6% of the sample rests with the top ten.

The CDR3 contains 13 residues, cysteine and phenylalanine counted. The CDR3 DNA has 39 bases and is translated from base 1. The germline ends are 6 bases apart after V is trimmed by 7 bases and J by 2 bases. From a lookup of the germline V gene, CDR1 and CDR2 are MRHNA and SNTAGT. Worth noting for this clone: Its antigen target is currently unknown. Base qualities are not recorded, but no much larger clone differs from it by a single base.

Collaborating institutions collected whole blood in K2EDTA tubes following their own protocols. For TCRbeta analysis, collaborator samples were shipped as frozen whole blood, as isolated PBMCs, or as DNA extracted from either sample type. Material for sequencing was peripheral blood. Here the chain combines TRBV6-4 and TRBJ2-6, with no confidently assigned D gene. This TCR was recovered from a man in his late teens or twenties with active or convalescent COVID-19. The CDR3 has the sequence CASKDTGANVLTF. The sequenced DNA is TGTGCCAGCAAAGACACTGGGGCCAACGTCCTGACTTTC.